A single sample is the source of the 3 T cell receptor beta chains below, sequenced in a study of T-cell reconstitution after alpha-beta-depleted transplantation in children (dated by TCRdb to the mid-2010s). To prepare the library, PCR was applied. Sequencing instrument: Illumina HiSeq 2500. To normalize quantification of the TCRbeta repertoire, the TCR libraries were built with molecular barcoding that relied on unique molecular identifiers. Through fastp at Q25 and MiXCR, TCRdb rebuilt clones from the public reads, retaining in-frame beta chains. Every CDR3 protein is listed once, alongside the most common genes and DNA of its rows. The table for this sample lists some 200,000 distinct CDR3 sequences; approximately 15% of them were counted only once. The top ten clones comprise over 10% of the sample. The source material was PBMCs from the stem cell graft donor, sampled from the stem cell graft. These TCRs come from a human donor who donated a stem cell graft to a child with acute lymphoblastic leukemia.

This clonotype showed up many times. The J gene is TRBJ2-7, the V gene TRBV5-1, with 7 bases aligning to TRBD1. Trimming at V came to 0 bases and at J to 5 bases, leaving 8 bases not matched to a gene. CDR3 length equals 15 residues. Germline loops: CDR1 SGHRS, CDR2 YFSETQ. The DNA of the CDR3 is TGCGCCAGCAGCTTGGAAGACAGGGTCGTCGACGAGCAGTACTTC. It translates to CASSLEDRVVDEQYF.

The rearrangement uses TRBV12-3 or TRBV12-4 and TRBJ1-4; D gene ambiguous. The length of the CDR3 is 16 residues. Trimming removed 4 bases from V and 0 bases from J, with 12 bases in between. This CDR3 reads CASSWDWGATNEKLFF. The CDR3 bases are TGTGCCAGCAGTTGGGATTGGGGTGCAACTAATGAAAAACTGTTTTTT.

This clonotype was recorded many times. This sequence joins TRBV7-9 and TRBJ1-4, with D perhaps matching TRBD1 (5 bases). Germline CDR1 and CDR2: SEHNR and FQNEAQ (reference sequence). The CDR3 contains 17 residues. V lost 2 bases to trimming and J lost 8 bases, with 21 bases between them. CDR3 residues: CASSLQAGTSKGEKLFF. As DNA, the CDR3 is TGTGCCAGCAGCTTACAGGCCGGGACTTCCAAGGGAGAAAAACTGTTTTTT.